This entry describes one TCR beta chain. Its matching antigen is unknown. The read ends 3 residues shy of where the CDR3 ends; the end is completed using the germline J gene. This specimen belongs to a study of T cells in women clearing cervical HPV infection. Study-level information: Donors had HPV16-related CIN3 or worse; 2 had invasive cancer. Control women cleared a single incident HPV16 infection within 12 months.

Profiling relied on immunoSEQ multiplex PCR, and the TCRdb table lists in-frame clones only, not all of them. This sample's table has around 15,000 clones. Germline V gene lookup returns CDR1 DFQATT and CDR2 SNEGSKA (reference sequence). V was pared by 7 bases and J by 7 bases, with 10 bases between. The CDR3 loop spans 11 amino acids. Study results and caveats: CIN3+ cases had significantly higher TCR repertoire richness than controls, but evenness did not differ. T-cell numbers per sample were unknown and may explain richness differences.

This TCR was recovered from a woman between 18 and 70 years old with a cervical HPV16 infection that either progressed to CIN3+ or cleared (not recorded which). The gene calls are TRBV20-1 and TRBJ1-4; D not resolved. Material for sequencing was blood buffy coat. CDR3 DNA (partial): TGCAGTGTAGGGCTTGGTGAAAAA. Amino acid sequence: CSVGLGEK. The whole CDR3 sequence reads CSVGLGEKLFF.